This T cell receptor (beta chain) was captured in a study of Graves' ophthalmopathy and Graves' hyperthyroidism. V dropped 6 bases and J dropped 6; count of bases not matched to a gene: 13. CDR3 size: 16 residues. Researchers took RNA transcripts and amplified TCR beta CDR3 regions from them. HTBI-primed RT-PCR formed the first round, and a multiplex PCR formed the second. In TCRdb, the multiplex PCR reads were re-called with MiXCR into one record per CDR3 protein. The sample gives about 600,000 distinct CDR3 sequences, approximately 37% of which show up once; roughly 4.5% is in the top ten. The clonotype originates from an adult man with Graves' hyperthyroidism. The V gene is TRBV12-3 or TRBV12-4, the J gene TRBJ2-7, with 11 bases identical to TRBD1. The specimen sequenced was peripheral blood or thyroid tissue (not recorded which). CDR3 nucleotide sequence: TGTGCCAGCAGCCCCCTAAGGACAGGGGGCGAAACCGAGCAGTACTTC. It is translated as CASSPLRTGGETEQYF.